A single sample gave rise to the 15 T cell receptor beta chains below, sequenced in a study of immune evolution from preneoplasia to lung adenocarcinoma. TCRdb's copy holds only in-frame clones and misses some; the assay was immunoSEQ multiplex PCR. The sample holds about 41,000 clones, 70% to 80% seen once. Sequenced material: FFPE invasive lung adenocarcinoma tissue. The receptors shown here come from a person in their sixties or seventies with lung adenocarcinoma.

The CDR3 sequence is CASSVAGALDHEQYF. The CDR3 DNA follows: TGTGCCAGCAGTGTAGCGGGAGCATTGGACCACGAGCAGTACTTC. The chain has TRBV28 and TRBJ2-7; 9 bases match TRBD2. Germline CDR1 MDHEN, CDR2 SYDVKM. CDR3 length: 15 amino acids. Germline trimming cut 5 bases from V and 5 bases from J; bases unmatched to any gene: 10.

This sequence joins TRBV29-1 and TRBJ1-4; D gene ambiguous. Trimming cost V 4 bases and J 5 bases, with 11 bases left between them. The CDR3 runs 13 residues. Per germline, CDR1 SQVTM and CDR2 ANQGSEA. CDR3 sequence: CSVVGQINEKLFF. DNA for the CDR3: TGCAGCGTTGTAGGGCAGATAAATGAAAAACTGTTTTTT.

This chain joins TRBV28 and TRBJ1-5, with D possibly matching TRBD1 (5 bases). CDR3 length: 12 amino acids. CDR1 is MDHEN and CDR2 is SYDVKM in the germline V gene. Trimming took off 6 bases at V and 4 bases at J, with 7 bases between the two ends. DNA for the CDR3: TGTGCCAGCAGGGGGCCTAATCAGCCCCAGCATTTT. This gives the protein CASRGPNQPQHF.

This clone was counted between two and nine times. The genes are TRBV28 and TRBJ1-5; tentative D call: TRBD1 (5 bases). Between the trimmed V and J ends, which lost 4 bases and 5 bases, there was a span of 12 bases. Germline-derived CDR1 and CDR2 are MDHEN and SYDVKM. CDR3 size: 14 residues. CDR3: CASSSGAGDQPQHF. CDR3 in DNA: TGTGCCAGCAGTTCCGGGGCAGGTGATCAGCCCCAGCATTTT.

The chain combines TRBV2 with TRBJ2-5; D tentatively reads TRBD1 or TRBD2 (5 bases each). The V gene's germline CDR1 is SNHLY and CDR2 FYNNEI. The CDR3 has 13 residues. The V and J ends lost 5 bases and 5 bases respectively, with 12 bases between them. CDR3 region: CASSRDGGETQYF. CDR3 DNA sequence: TGTGCCAGCAGTAGGGACGGTGGCGAGACCCAGTACTTC.

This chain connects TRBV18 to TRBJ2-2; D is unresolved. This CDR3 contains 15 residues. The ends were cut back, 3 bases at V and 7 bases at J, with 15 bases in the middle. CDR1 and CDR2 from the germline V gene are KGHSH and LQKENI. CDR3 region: CASSPSEISIGELFF. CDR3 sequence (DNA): TGTGCCAGCTCACCCTCGGAGATCTCGATCGGGGAGCTGTTTTTT.

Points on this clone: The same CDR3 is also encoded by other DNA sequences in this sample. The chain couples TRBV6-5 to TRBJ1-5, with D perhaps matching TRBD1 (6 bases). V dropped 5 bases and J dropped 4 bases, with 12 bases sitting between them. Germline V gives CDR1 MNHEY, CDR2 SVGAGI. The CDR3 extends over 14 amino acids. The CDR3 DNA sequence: TGTGCCAGCAGTCCGGACAGTTTTAATCAGCCCCAGCATTTT. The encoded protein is CASSPDSFNQPQHF.

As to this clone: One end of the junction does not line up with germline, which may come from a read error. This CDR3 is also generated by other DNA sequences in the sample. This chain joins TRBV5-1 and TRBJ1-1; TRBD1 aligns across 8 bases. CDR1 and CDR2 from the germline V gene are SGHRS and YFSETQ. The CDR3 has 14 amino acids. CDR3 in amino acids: CASSQTGVNTEAFF. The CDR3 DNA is TGTGCCAGCAGCCAGACAGGGGTAAACACTGAAGCTTTCTTT.

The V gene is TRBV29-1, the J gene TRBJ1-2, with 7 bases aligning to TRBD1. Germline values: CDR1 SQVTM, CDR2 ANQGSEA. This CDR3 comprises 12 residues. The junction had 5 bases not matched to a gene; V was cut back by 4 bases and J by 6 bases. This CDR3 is CSVGAGGDGYTF. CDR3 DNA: TGCAGCGTTGGGGCAGGGGGAGATGGCTACACCTTC.

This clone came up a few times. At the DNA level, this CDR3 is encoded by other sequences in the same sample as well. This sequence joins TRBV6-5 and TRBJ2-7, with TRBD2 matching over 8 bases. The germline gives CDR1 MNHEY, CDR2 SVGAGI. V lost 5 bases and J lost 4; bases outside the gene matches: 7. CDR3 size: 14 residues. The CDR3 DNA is TGTGCCAGCAGTCCACTAGCGGACGTATACGAGCAGTACTTC. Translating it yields CASSPLADVYEQYF.

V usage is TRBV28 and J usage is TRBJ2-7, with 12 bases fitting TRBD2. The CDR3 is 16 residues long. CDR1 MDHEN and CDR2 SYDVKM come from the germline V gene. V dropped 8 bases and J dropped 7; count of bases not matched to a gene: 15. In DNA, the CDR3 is TGTGCCAGCCCGCCGCCTCTTCTAGCGGGAGGGGGGGAGCAGTACTTC. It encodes CASPPPLLAGGGEQYF.

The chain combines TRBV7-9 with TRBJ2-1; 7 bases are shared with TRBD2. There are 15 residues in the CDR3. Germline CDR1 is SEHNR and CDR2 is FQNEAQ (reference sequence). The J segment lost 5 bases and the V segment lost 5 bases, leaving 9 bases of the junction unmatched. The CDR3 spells CASSPPGGSNNEQFF. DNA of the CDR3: TGTGCCAGCAGCCCTCCCGGCGGGAGTAACAATGAGCAGTTCTTC.

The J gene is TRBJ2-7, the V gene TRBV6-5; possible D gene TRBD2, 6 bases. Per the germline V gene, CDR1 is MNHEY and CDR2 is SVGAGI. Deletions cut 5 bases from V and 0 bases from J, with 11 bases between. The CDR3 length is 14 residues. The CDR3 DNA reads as TGTGCCAGCAGTCGTAGCGGAACCTCCTACGAGCAGTACTTC. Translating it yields CASSRSGTSYEQYF.

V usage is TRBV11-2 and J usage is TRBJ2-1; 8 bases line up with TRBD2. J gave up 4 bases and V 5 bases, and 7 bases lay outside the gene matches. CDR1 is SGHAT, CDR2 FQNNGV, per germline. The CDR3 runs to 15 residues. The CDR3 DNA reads TGTGCCAGCAGCCCCCGGGTAGCGGGGTACAATGAGCAGTTCTTC. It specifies CASSPRVAGYNEQFF.

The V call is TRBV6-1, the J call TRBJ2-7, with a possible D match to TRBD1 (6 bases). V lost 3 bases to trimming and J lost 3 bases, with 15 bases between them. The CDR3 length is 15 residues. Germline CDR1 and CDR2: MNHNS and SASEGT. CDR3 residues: CASSDAQIQGYEQYF. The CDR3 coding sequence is TGTGCCAGCAGTGATGCACAAATACAGGGCTACGAGCAGTACTTC.